One and the same sample provided the 14 T cell receptor beta chains below, sequenced in a study of neurological immune-mediated disorders. TCRdb analysed the 5' RACE reads with MiXCR anew, one entry per CDR3 protein. Here the sample spans tens of thousands of distinct CDR3 sequences, 8% to 13% being singletons. Material: PBMCs. Every receptor here comes from a woman aged 55 to 70 with HTLV-1-associated myelopathy (HAM/TSP).

This clonotype was recorded a few times. The chain recombines TRBV24-1 with TRBJ2-7, with TRBD1 identical over 10 bases. The trim removed 8 bases at V and 7 bases at J, leaving 10 bases unmatched. This CDR3 region has 14 residues. CDR1 is KGHDR, CDR2 SFDVKD, per germline. Written as DNA, the CDR3 is TGTGCCACCAACGGACAGGGGGACACCGGGGAGCAGTACTTC. Translating it yields CATNGQGDTGEQYF.

This clonotype is labeled as medium-sized. V is TRBV20-1 and J is TRBJ2-3; D gene uncertain. The germline V and J ends were trimmed by 6 bases and 5 bases, with 12 bases remaining between them. From germline, CDR1 is DFQATT and CDR2 SNEGSKA (reference sequence). This CDR3 has 12 residues. CDR3: CSAPGQKDTQYF. The CDR3 DNA reads TGCAGTGCACCGGGCCAAAAAGATACGCAGTATTTT.

A remark on this clonotype: An end of the junction does not agree with germline; a read error may underlie this. The chain recombines TRBV11-2 with TRBJ2-5; the D is unclear. The CDR3 has 11 residues. Germline V gene lookup returns CDR1 SGHAT and CDR2 FQNNGV. As DNA, the CDR3 is TGTGCCAGCAGCGGCGAAGATACCCAGTACTTC. Translating gives CASSGEDTQYF. Full variable domain (rest looked up from reference TRBV11-2 and TRBJ2-5): EAGVAQSPRYKIIEKRQSVAFWCNPISGHATLYWYQQILGQGPKLLIQFQNNGVVDDSQLPKDRFSAERLKGVDSTLKIQPAKLEDSAVYLCASSGEDTQYFGPGTRLLVL.

As for this clonotype: The junction differs from germline at one of its ends, possibly a read error. The rearrangement joins TRBV5-4 to TRBJ1-6; D gene unclear. The CDR3 consists of 17 residues. Germline V lookup: CDR1 SGHNT, CDR2 YYREEE (reference sequence). CDR3 DNA: TGTGCCATCAGCCCTGGGCCTAATCCGATCTATAATTCACCCCTCCACTTT. Residues: CAISPGPNPIYNSPLHF.

V gene TRBV20-1 combines with J gene TRBJ2-1; perhaps TRBD2 as D (7 bases). This CDR3 spans 13 amino acids. In germline, CDR1 is DFQATT, CDR2 SNEGSKA (reference sequence). V lost 5 bases and J lost 6, with 14 bases in between. CDR3 region: CSAQGGAANEQFF. The CDR3 DNA sequence: TGCAGTGCTCAAGGGGGGGCGGCCAATGAGCAGTTCTTC.

This clonotype was counted at least ten times. This rearrangement joins TRBV20-1 to TRBJ2-1, with 11 nucleotides matching TRBD1. V trimming: 2 bases; J trimming: 0 bases; junction bases outside the gene matches: 9. The germline gives CDR1 DFQATT, CDR2 SNEGSKA (reference sequence). The CDR3 runs to 18 residues. CDR3 loop: CSARSGTGGGSSYNEQFF. The CDR3 coding sequence is TGCAGTGCTAGAAGCGGGACAGGGGGGGGAAGCTCCTACAATGAGCAGTTCTTC.

This rearrangement joins TRBV20-1 to TRBJ1-1, with a possible D match to TRBD1 (6 bases). This CDR3 has 17 amino acids. V was pared by 4 bases and J by 6 bases, with 27 bases between. CDR1 DFQATT and CDR2 SNEGSKA come from the germline V gene (reference sequence). CDR3 bases: TGCAGTGCTATCCCCTTGGGGGGGGGGGCTGAATATTCTGAAGCTTTCTTT. Protein: CSAIPLGGGAEYSEAFF.

This clonotype came up many times. The chain joins TRBV20-1 to TRBJ1-5; no reliable D call. V was cut by 6 bases and J by 3 bases, with 12 bases left in between. The CDR3 is 13 amino acids. Germline V gene lookup returns CDR1 DFQATT and CDR2 SNEGSKA (reference sequence). DNA of the CDR3: TGCAGTGCCGGCGGAAGGAACAATCAGCCCCAGCATTTT. Encoded protein: CSAGGRNNQPQHF.

This clonotype was detected many times. The V call is TRBV5-1, the J call TRBJ1-2; perhaps TRBD1 as D (6 bases). V lost 3 bases and J 1 base, leaving 10 bases between the germline ends. This CDR3 is 14 amino acids long. CDR1 is SGHRS and CDR2 is YFSETQ in the germline V gene. Here the CDR3 reads CASSSGGGNYGYTF. The CDR3 DNA is TGCGCCAGCAGCTCAGGAGGGGGTAACTATGGCTACACCTTC.

This clonotype was detected many times. The chain recombines TRBV20-1 with TRBJ2-5; weak D call: TRBD1 (6 bases). CDR1 is DFQATT, CDR2 SNEGSKA, per germline (reference sequence). Trimming removed 6 bases from V and 1 base from J, with 12 bases in between. The CDR3 is 13 residues long. CDR3 sequence: CSAYSGVQETQYF. CDR3 DNA sequence: TGCAGTGCATATTCAGGGGTCCAAGAGACCCAGTACTTC.

With regard to this clonotype: A much larger clone sits a single nucleotide away, making a read error possible. The chain is built from TRBV9 and TRBJ2-1; 9 nucleotides line up with TRBD2. V lost 5 bases to trimming and J lost 0 bases; unmatched junction nucleotides: 15. Per germline, CDR1 SGDLS and CDR2 YYNGEE. This CDR3 contains 19 residues. CDR3 nucleotide sequence: TGTGCCAGCAGACTTTTTTCCCTAGCGGGACAAGGCTCCTACAATGAGCAGTTCTTC. It specifies CASRLFSLAGQGSYNEQFF. Combining the CDR3 with reference TRBV9 and TRBJ2-1 gives the whole variable domain DSGVTQTPKHLITATGQRVTLRCSPRSGDLSVYWYQQSLDQGLQFLIQYYNGEERAKGNILERFSAQQFPDLHSELNLSSLELGDSALYFCASRLFSLAGQGSYNEQFFGPGTRLTVL.

Many counts were recorded for this clonotype. J is TRBJ2-3 and V is TRBV10-3; TRBD2 agrees at 8 bases. The germline V gene has CDR1 ENHRY and CDR2 SYGVKD. This CDR3 spans 18 amino acids. With V trimmed by 1 base and J by 2 bases, 11 bases remained unmatched. The CDR3 region has the DNA TGTGCCATCAGTGAGTTCGACCGACTAGCGATCGACACAGATACGCAGTATTTT. This translates into CAISEFDRLAIDTDTQYF.

This clonotype has at least ten counts. The genes are TRBV20-1 and TRBJ1-3; D gene unclear. This CDR3 spans 11 amino acids. Deletions cut 5 bases from V and 3 bases from J, with 5 bases between. In germline, CDR1 is DFQATT, CDR2 SNEGSKA (reference sequence). In nucleotides, the CDR3 is TGCAGTGCTCGTATTGGAAACACCATATATTTT. Its protein is CSARIGNTIYF.

This clonotype was seen many times. CDR3: CAWSILGLQYGYTF. The CDR3 nucleotides are TGTGCCTGGAGTATCCTCGGCCTACAGTATGGCTACACCTTC. V and J are TRBV30 and TRBJ1-2; D is undetermined. Germline loops: CDR1 GTSNPN, CDR2 SVGIG (reference sequence). V dropped 2 bases and J dropped 5 bases, with 15 bases sitting between them. The CDR3 runs to 14 residues.